These 21 T cell receptor beta chains originate from one sample sequenced in a study of shared clonotypes between healthy human individuals (dated by TCRdb to 2018 to 2020). Libraries were built with the immunoSEQ multiplex PCR assay. This immuneACCESS table, as held by TCRdb, lists in-frame sequences with V and J called but not all clones. Of the missing ones, under half trace to an unresolved V gene in checked studies; the others have no known cause. The sample table shows some 550,000 clones, and about 97% are seen once. 0.045% to 0.06% of the sample belongs to the ten largest clones. The specimen was naive CD4+ T cells sorted from blood. The sample's cell subset or site label, in plain terms: CD45RA+ positively selected. These receptors came from a woman aged 25 to 39 in good health.

The chain carries TRBV10-3 and TRBJ2-1; D unclear. CDR3 length: 13 residues. CDR1 is ENHRY and CDR2 is SYGVKD in the germline V gene. The V and J ends lost 1 base and 10 bases respectively, with 11 bases between them. The CDR3 DNA reads TGTGCCATCAGTGAGTTTATCGACTTGGAGCAGTTCTTC. Translating gives CAISEFIDLEQFF.

The V gene is TRBV5-6, the J gene TRBJ1-3; TRBD1 matches 10 bases. Germline-derived CDR1 and CDR2 are SGHDT and YYEEEE. J gave up 3 bases and V 4 bases, and 7 bases lay outside the gene matches. The CDR3 extends over 16 amino acids. In DNA, the CDR3 is TGTGCCAGCAGCGCTAGACAGGGGGCGTATGGAAACACCATATATTTT. Protein: CASSARQGAYGNTIYF. Together with reference TRBV5-6 and TRBJ1-3, the CDR3 gives the full variable domain: DAGVTQSPTHLIKTRGQQVTLRCSPKSGHDTVSWYQQALGQGPQFIFQYYEEEERQRGNFPDRFSGHQFPNYSSELNVNALLLGDSALYLCASSARQGAYGNTIYFGEGSWLTVV.

The chain is built from TRBV27 and TRBJ2-3; D gene ambiguous. The CDR3 is made up of 12 amino acids. Germline V gene sequence: CDR1 MNHEY, CDR2 SMNVEV (reference sequence). Trimming pared 6 bases from V and 2 bases from J, leaving 6 bases between. The CDR3 DNA reads TGTGCCAGCAGGTCGGTCACAGATACGCAGTATTTT. It specifies CASRSVTDTQYF.

The J gene is TRBJ2-1, the V gene TRBV4-1, with TRBD2 matching over 10 bases. V dropped 5 bases and J dropped 0; count of bases not matched to a gene: 7. CDR1 and CDR2 from the germline V gene are MGHRA and YSYEKL. This CDR3 has 17 residues. CDR3 residues: CASSTGASGSSYNEQFF. In nucleotides, the CDR3 is TGCGCCAGCAGCACAGGGGCTAGCGGGAGCTCCTACAATGAGCAGTTCTTC.

The chain combines TRBV5-4 with TRBJ2-1; D ambiguous. Trimming removed 2 bases from V and 0 bases from J, with 12 bases in between. The CDR3 covers 16 residues. Germline V gene sequence: CDR1 SGHNT, CDR2 YYREEE (reference sequence). Written as DNA, the CDR3 is TGTGCCAGCAGCTTAAAGCAGGCGAGCTCCTACAATGAGCAGTTCTTC. Encoded protein: CASSLKQASSYNEQFF. Complete variable domain (other parts from reference TRBV5-4 and TRBJ2-1): ETGVTQSPTHLIKTRGQQVTLRCSSQSGHNTVSWYQQALGQGPQFIFQYYREEENGRGNFPPRFSGLQFPNYSSELNVNALELDDSALYLCASSLKQASSYNEQFFGPGTRLTVL.

The rearrangement uses TRBV4-1 and TRBJ2-3; D is unclear. Trimming removed 0 bases at V and 1 base at J, with 11 bases between. The germline gives CDR1 MGHRA, CDR2 YSYEKL. This CDR3 spans 16 amino acids. The CDR3 protein is CASSQERGVRTDTQYF. As DNA, the CDR3 is TGCGCCAGCAGCCAAGAACGCGGAGTACGCACAGATACGCAGTATTTT.

The genes are TRBV5-1 and TRBJ2-1; 8 positions match TRBD2. Germline V lookup: CDR1 SGHRS, CDR2 YFSETQ. This CDR3 has 18 residues. Trimming took 0 bases from V and 1 from J; bases not matched to a gene: 9. The CDR3 here is CASSLAGVAGGSYNEQFF. CDR3 coding DNA: TGCGCCAGCAGCTTGGCCGGCGTGGCGGGAGGATCCTACAATGAGCAGTTCTTC. The full variable domain, in which reference TRBV5-1 and TRBJ2-1 provide the parts outside the CDR3, is KAGVTQTPRYLIKTRGQQVTLSCSPISGHRSVSWYQQTPGQGLQFLFEYFSETQRNKGNFPGRFSGRQFSNSRSEMNVSTLELGDSALYLCASSLAGVAGGSYNEQFFGPGTRLTVL.

The V gene is TRBV28, the J gene TRBJ1-5, with a tentative D call TRBD1 (5 bases). The CDR3 is 16 amino acids. Germline values: CDR1 MDHEN, CDR2 SYDVKM. V was shortened by 5 bases and J by 4 bases, with 18 bases between the two germline ends. The CDR3 DNA is TGTGCCAGCAGTCCGGGACGGTGGGGGATAAATCAGCCCCAGCATTTT. It specifies CASSPGRWGINQPQHF.

The chain couples TRBV19 to TRBJ1-2, with a tentative D call TRBD1 (6 bases). V was clipped by 4 bases and J by 2 bases, with 11 bases between them. This CDR3 spans 14 amino acids. Germline values: CDR1 LNHDA, CDR2 SQIVND (reference sequence). The CDR3 DNA is TGTGCCAGTAGTACGAGACAGGCAAACTATGGCTACACCTTC. Its protein product is CASSTRQANYGYTF.

The rearrangement uses TRBV1 and TRBJ2-7; the table names TRBD1, a call not compared with the DNA. TRBV1 is labeled a pseudogene. This CDR3 spans 13 amino acids. CDR3 region: CTTRGQLAYEQYF. The CDR3 DNA sequence: TGCACCACCCGGGGACAATTAGCCTACGAGCAGTACTTC.

CDR3 DNA: TGTGCCAGTAGTATAGCCGGGACAGGCGCCTTCTACGAGCAGTACTTC. Translation gives CASSIAGTGAFYEQYF. The chain recombines TRBV19 with TRBJ2-7, with 8 nucleotides matching TRBD1. The CDR3 totals 16 residues. Germline V gives CDR1 LNHDA, CDR2 SQIVND (reference sequence). J was trimmed by 3 bases and V by 1 base; bases with no gene match: 8.

The CDR3 DNA reads TGTGCCATCAGTGGTCGGGGACAGGGGGCTGGGGCCAACGTCCTGACTTTC. Its protein is CAISGRGQGAGANVLTF. The rearrangement uses TRBV10-3 and TRBJ2-6; TRBD1 aligns across 11 bases. The CDR3 sequence is 17 residues long. With 4 bases clipped from V and 2 bases from J, the junction kept 4 bases outside the gene matches. Germline CDR1 reads ENHRY; CDR2 reads SYGVKD.

This sequence joins TRBV28 and TRBJ1-6; D unresolved. From germline, CDR1 is MDHEN and CDR2 SYDVKM. Deletions cut 8 bases from V and 3 bases from J, with 14 bases between. The CDR3 is made up of 15 amino acids. CDR3 protein: CASGSPDLYNSPLHF. The CDR3 DNA reads TGTGCCAGCGGGTCCCCCGACCTCTATAATTCACCCCTCCACTTT.

The rearrangement joins TRBV7-2 to TRBJ2-1; no firm D call. CDR3 length: 15 amino acids. V was trimmed by 6 bases and J by 2 bases, leaving 14 bases between them. Germline-derived CDR1 and CDR2 are SGHTA and FQGNSA. CDR3 in amino acids: CASRVDQAAYNEQFF. The CDR3 region has the DNA TGTGCCAGCAGGGTGGACCAAGCCGCCTACAATGAGCAGTTCTTC.

The chain carries TRBV2 and TRBJ1-5; 7 bases are a match to TRBD1. The CDR3 sequence is 15 residues long. The V and J ends lost 5 bases and 3 bases, in that order; junction bases with no gene match: 7. Germline CDR1 is SNHLY and CDR2 is FYNNEI. The CDR3 spells CASSWDSLNNQPQHF. CDR3 coding DNA: TGTGCCAGCAGTTGGGACAGCCTTAACAATCAGCCCCAGCATTTT.

This chain joins TRBV27 and TRBJ2-7; TRBD2 aligns across 13 bases. The length of the CDR3 is 14 residues. CDR1 and CDR2 from the germline V gene are MNHEY and SMNVEV (reference sequence). Unmatched junction bases numbered 2, after V lost 6 bases and J lost 3 bases. CDR3 sequence reads: CASSGLAGVYEQYF. CDR3 nucleotide sequence: TGTGCCAGCAGCGGACTAGCGGGAGTCTACGAGCAGTACTTC.

This chain joins TRBV6-4 and TRBJ2-1, with 9 bases aligning to TRBD2. CDR1 and CDR2 (germline): MRHNA, SNTAGT. The CDR3 sequence is 18 residues long. The V and J ends lost 5 bases and 0 bases, in that order; junction bases with no gene match: 11. The CDR3 region is CASSPSIDSGSSYNEQFF. The CDR3 DNA sequence: TGTGCCAGCAGTCCCTCTATCGATAGCGGGAGCTCCTACAATGAGCAGTTCTTC.

V and J are TRBV5-1 and TRBJ1-6; D is unclear. V was cut by 1 base and J by 3 bases, with 11 bases left in between. The CDR3 has 16 residues. Per germline, CDR1 SGHRS and CDR2 YFSETQ. CDR3 sequence: CASSLISAGYNSPLHF. Here the CDR3 DNA reads TGCGCCAGCAGCTTGATCTCCGCGGGCTATAATTCACCCCTCCACTTT.

The genes are TRBV5-4 and TRBJ1-1; tentatively, D is TRBD1 (5 bases). Germline CDR1 is SGHNT and CDR2 is YYREEE (reference sequence). The CDR3 sequence is 18 residues long. The V gene lost 1 base and the J gene lost 6 bases, with 25 bases spanning the gap. The CDR3 region has the DNA TGTGCCAGCAGCTTGTTAGACCTGGGACCAGAAGAAGCCTCTGAAGCTTTCTTT. It specifies CASSLLDLGPEEASEAFF.

This chain links TRBV28 with TRBJ2-5; D may correspond to TRBD1 or TRBD2 (5 bases each). Per the germline V gene, CDR1 is MDHEN and CDR2 is SYDVKM. The CDR3 contains 14 residues. V was clipped by 5 bases and J by 11 bases, with 21 bases between them. The CDR3: CASSPGPNRGEQYF. The CDR3 DNA reads as TGTGCCAGCAGTCCGGGACCGAACCGGGGAGAGCAGTACTTC.

Note on this clone: This specimen includes other DNA sequences encoding the same CDR3. The chain links TRBV27 to TRBJ2-7; D may be TRBD1 or TRBD2 (5 bases each). V shed 0 bases and J shed 2 bases, with 8 bases lying between them. CDR3 length: 14 amino acids. Germline V gene sequence: CDR1 MNHEY, CDR2 SMNVEV (reference sequence). DNA of the CDR3: TGTGCCAGCAGTTTATCTCCGGGACCCTACGAGCAGTACTTC. It is translated as CASSLSPGPYEQYF.